The clone carrying this T cell receptor (beta chain) was detected ten times or more. What it recognizes is unknown. Trimming at V came to 10 bases and at J to 0 bases, leaving 10 bases not matched to a gene. The CDR3 extends over 15 amino acids. Germline CDR1 ENHRY, CDR2 SYGVKD. The library targeted TCRbeta and was prepared with unique molecular identifiers. TCRdb itself ran the PCR reads through MiXCR, one entry per CDR3 protein. The profile covers a few hundred thousand distinct CDR3 sequences, with over 7% appearing a single time and 9.1% taken by the ten largest. These data come from a study of T-cell reconstitution after alpha-beta-depleted transplantation in children. Notes on the study in general: Two months or so post-transplant, alpha-beta T cells reportedly derived from several hundred expanded graft clones. A year had passed since transplant, and T-cell counts and diversity by then came mostly from newly produced T cells.

The sample consisted of peripheral blood, taken 360 days after TCRalphabeta/CD19-depleted stem cell transplant. This TCR was recovered from a female patient aged 2-9 years who had a stem cell transplant for Fanconi anemia, so the T cells may come from the graft donor. This chain connects TRBV10-3 to TRBJ2-3; TRBD2 matches 7 bases. CDR3 nucleotide sequence: TGTGCCACCTTAGGGACTACCTCTAGCACAGATACGCAGTATTTT. Protein sequence: CATLGTTSSTDTQYF.